This is a list of T cell receptor beta chains from one sample in a study of shared clonotypes between healthy human individuals. The protocol was immunoSEQ multiplex PCR, while the TCRdb copy is restricted to in-frame clones and leaves out a portion. The data hold some 790,000 clones, with approximately 72% observed a single time. Input material: memory CD4+ T cells sorted from blood. The receptor source for this set is a woman younger than 45 in good health. CDR3s include the opening cysteine and the closing phenylalanine or tryptophan. D genes are given only for firm matches. Clone sizes are given selectively: once, few, many, or a class where the clone is expanded.

TRBJ2-1 NA NA TRBV20-1 TGCAGTGCGCGAGACTATGAGCAGTTCTTC CSARDYEQFF
TRBJ1-2 NA NA TRBV4-1 TGCGCCAGCAGCCAAGGAAGTTCGATTTATGGCTACACCTTC CASSQGSSIYGYTF
TRBJ2-1 NA TRBD2 TRBV2 TGTGCCAGCACAGCGGGATACTACAATGAGCAGTTCTTC CASTAGYYNEQFF
TRBJ2-5 once NA TRBV30 TGTGCCTGGACGGACGGCGTCTCGGAAGAGACCCAGTACTTC CAWTDGVSEETQYF
TRBJ1-3 NA NA TRBV28 TGTGCCAGCACTCAACCGGCCAGTGCAGCCTCTGGAAACACCATATATTTT CASTQPASAASGNTIYF
TRBJ1-3 NA NA TRBV4-1 TGCGCCAGCAGCCAAGGCAGGGGAGCAGGAAACACCATATATTTT CASSQGRGAGNTIYF
TRBJ2-7 NA TRBD2 TRBV5-4 TGTGCCAGCAGCTCGACTAGCGGGAGGTCCGAGCAGTACTTC CASSSTSGRSEQYF
TRBJ2-2 NA NA TRBV7-6 TGTGCCAGCAGCTTAGCAGGGCAGGGGTGGACCGGGGAGCTGTTTTTT CASSLAGQGWTGELFF
TRBJ1-1 NA NA TRBV27 TGTGCCAGTTGGCTTCCCAGGGAGGTTCATGAAGCTTTCTTT CASWLPREVHEAFF
TRBJ1-1 NA NA TRBV5-1 TGCGCCAGCAGCTTGACCAGTGGGGAGAACACTGAAGCTTTCTTT CASSLTSGENTEAFF
TRBJ1-4 many NA TRBV4-2 TGTGCCAGCCGCTACCGGAGTGGGACTAATGAAAAACTGTTTTTT CASRYRSGTNEKLFF
TRBJ1-2 NA NA TRBV19 TGTGCCAGTAGTATAGGCGGCGGCTACACCTTC CASSIGGGYTF
TRBJ2-7 NA NA TRBV28 TGTGCCAGCAGTTTGCTTTATCAGGTGGGCGAGCAGTACTTC CASSLLYQVGEQYF
TRBJ1-1 few NA TRBV7-9 TGTGCCAGCACGAGTGGGCTGGCTGAAGCTTTCTTT CASTSGLAEAFF
TRBJ1-1 few NA TRBV28 TGTGCCAGCAGTCGGGGGCTAGGGGCTTTCTTT CASSRGLGAFF
TRBJ1-5 NA NA TRBV6-6 TGTGCCAGCAGTGTCGCGGACGCGAATCAGCCCCAGCATTTT CASSVADANQPQHF
TRBJ1-2 NA TRBD1 TRBV30 TGTGCCTGGAGTTCACTTCGACAGGGGAAATACACCTTC CAWSSLRQGKYTF
TRBJ1-4 NA NA TRBV7-9 TGTGCCAGCAGCCCGGAGGCAACTAATGAAAAACTGTTTTTT CASSPEATNEKLFF
TRBJ2-5 once TRBD1 TRBV9 TGTGCCAGCAGCGTAGGAGGGACAGGGGTCGAGACCCAGTACTTC CASSVGGTGVETQYF
TRBJ2-2 many NA TRBV15 TGTGCCACCAGCAGAGGCGTAAAGGCCGGGGTAACCGGGGAGCTGTTTTTT CATSRGVKAGVTGELFF
TRBJ2-3 NA TRBD1 TRBV2 TGTGCCAGCAGTAGACAGGGTTTGGATACGCAGTATTTT CASSRQGLDTQYF
TRBJ2-2 NA TRBD2 TRBV11-2 TGTGCCAGCAGCTTAGGGCTAGCGGGAGCCCACACCGGGGAGCTGTTTTTT CASSLGLAGAHTGELFF
TRBJ2-1 NA NA TRBV5-1 TGCGCCAGCAGCCACGGGACGGATCACAATGAGCAGTTCTTC CASSHGTDHNEQFF
TRBJ2-3 NA TRBD2 TRBV4-2 TGTGCCAGCAGCCAAGTAGCGGGAGTAGGAGATACGCAGTATTTT CASSQVAGVGDTQYF
TRBJ1-2 NA NA TRBV28 TGTGCCAGCGGGGTAAACTATGGCTACACCTTC CASGVNYGYTF
TRBJ2-7 once TRBD2 TRBV7-7 TGTGCCAGCAGCTTAGTGGCGGGAGACCGCGAGCAGTACTTC CASSLVAGDREQYF
TRBJ2-7 few NA TRBV10-3 TGTGCCATCAGTGAAGGTCTAGCTCTTCGCGAGCAGTACTTC CAISEGLALREQYF
TRBJ2-3 NA NA TRBV2 TGTGCCAGCAGCCCTGAGGGCAGGAGAACAGATACGCAGTATTTT CASSPEGRRTDTQYF
TRBJ1-2 few NA TRBV7-9 TGTGCCAGCAGCTCCCGGGGGCTCTATGGCTACACCTTC CASSSRGLYGYTF
TRBJ2-3 NA NA TRBV7-9 TGTGCCAGCAGCGCATGGGGGATTAGGACACCTAGCACAGATACGCAGTATTTT CASSAWGIRTPSTDTQYF
TRBJ1-1 few NA TRBV7-9 TGTGCCAGCAGCTTAGAGCATTCCCTCGGGGGCACTGAAGCTTTCTTT CASSLEHSLGGTEAFF
TRBJ2-7 NA TRBD1 TRBV6-5 TGTGCCAGCAGGTCCGGGACAGCAAGCTCCTACGAGCAGTACTTC CASRSGTASSYEQYF
TRBJ2-1 few TRBD2 TRBV14 TGTGCCAGCAGCCGACTAGCGGGCGACAATGAGCAGTTCTTC CASSRLAGDNEQFF
TRBJ2-4 NA TRBD1 TRBV25-1 TGTGCCAGCAGTGATCAACAGGGGGCGGCCAAAAACATTCAGTACTTC CASSDQQGAAKNIQYF
TRBJ2-5 NA TRBD2 TRBV25-1 TGTGCCAGCAGTCCTCGGCTAGCGGGGCGGGAGGAGACCCAGTACTTC CASSPRLAGREETQYF
TRBJ2-1 NA TRBD1 TRBV28 TGTGCCAGCAGTCCCCAGGACAGGTACAATGAGCAGTTCTTC CASSPQDRYNEQFF
TRBJ1-1 once NA TRBV18 TGTGCCAGCTCTCCTAGACCCGGAAGTTCGAACACTGAAGCTTTCTTT CASSPRPGSSNTEAFF